What follows describes a single T cell receptor (beta chain). The germline CDR1 and CDR2 sequences are SGHRS and YFSETQ. The V and J ends lost 5 bases and 1 base, in that order; junction bases with no gene match: 11. The CDR3 covers 17 residues. These data originate in a study of OX40 agonist ivuxolimab in advanced cancers. The table came from immunoSEQ multiplex PCR; TCRdb's copy has only in-frame clones and leaves some out. The sample holds approximately 77,000 clones, around 83% seen once. The specimen was CD4+ or CD8+ T cells sorted from blood, collected in a trial of the OX40 agonist ivuxolimab. The chain has TRBV5-1 and TRBJ1-4; 7 bases line up with TRBD1. The sequence was collected from an adult with an advanced solid tumor such as melanoma, head and neck, liver or kidney cancer. The CDR3, as DNA: TGCGCCAGCAGGTTTACAGGGGACTCACAAACTAATGAAAAACTGTTTTTT. It codes for CASRFTGDSQTNEKLFF.